Each of the 9 T cell receptor beta chains below was sequenced from the same sample in a study of T-cell reconstitution after alpha-beta-depleted transplantation in children. A library of TCRbeta sequences, prepared with unique molecular identifiers, was generated. In TCRdb, the PCR reads were re-called with MiXCR into one record per CDR3 protein. The sample shows about 580,000 distinct CDR3 sequences, roughly 24% of them seen only once. The sequencing here drew on PBMCs, mostly from graft donor cells, taken 360 days after TCRalphabeta/CD19-depleted stem cell transplant. These TCRs come from a boy younger than two who had a stem cell transplant for acute myeloid leukemia, so the T cells may come from the graft donor.

In this sample, this clonotype turned up once. This chain connects TRBV19 to TRBJ2-3; D might be TRBD1 (5 bases). CDR3 size: 15 residues. Germline loops: CDR1 LNHDA, CDR2 SQIVND (reference sequence). Trimming removed 3 bases from V and 1 base from J, with 11 bases in between. The CDR3 sequence: CASSMGPPGTDTQYF. For the CDR3, the DNA is TGTGCCAGTAGTATGGGGCCTCCCGGCACAGATACGCAGTATTTT. Full variable domain (missing parts from reference TRBV19 and TRBJ2-3): DGGITQSPKYLFRKEGQNVTLSCEQNLNHDAMYWYRQDPGQGLRLIYYSQIVNDFQKGDIAEGYSVSREKKESFPLTVTSAQKNPTAFYLCASSMGPPGTDTQYFGPGTRLTVL.

The CDR3 DNA reads TGTGCCAGCTCACCGATGGACAGAAACGGGCACGAGCAGTACGTC. This translates into CASSPMDRNGHEQYV. The chain has TRBV18 and TRBJ2-7; weak D call: TRBD1 (6 bases). The CDR3 runs 15 residues. Trimming took off 3 bases at V and 5 bases at J, with 17 bases between the two ends. Germline lookup yields CDR1 KGHSH and CDR2 LQKENI.

In this sample, this clonotype turned up a few times. This sequence joins TRBV18 and TRBJ1-2; no definite D call. Germline V CDR1 and CDR2: KGHSH, LQKENI. The CDR3 runs 15 residues. Trimming pared 3 bases from V and 3 bases from J, leaving 14 bases between. This chain's CDR3 is CASSPSPCLDYGYTF. The CDR3 DNA reads TGTGCCAGCTCACCTTCCCCATGCCTCGACTATGGCTACACCTTC.

This clonotype was detected a few times. The chain combines TRBV12-3 or TRBV12-4 with TRBJ2-1, with 10 bases that match TRBD2. The CDR3 contains 16 residues. Unmatched junction bases numbered 11, after V lost 7 bases and J lost 5 bases. The CDR3 DNA reads as TGTGCCAGCACTTCGAGGAGAGCGGGGGGGGACAATGAGCAGTTCTTC. Amino acid sequence: CASTSRRAGGDNEQFF.

This CDR3 is CASSYRTVYEQYF. CDR3 sequence (DNA): TGTGCCAGCAGTTACCGGACAGTCTACGAGCAGTACTTC. The J gene is TRBJ2-7, the V gene TRBV6-2 or TRBV6-3; weak D call: TRBD1 (6 bases). The germline CDR1 and CDR2 sequences are MNHEY and SVGEGT. Trimming took off 2 bases at V and 3 bases at J, with 8 bases between the two ends. The CDR3 sequence is 13 residues long.

The chain employs TRBV18 and TRBJ1-2; 9 bases line up with TRBD1. Germline V gene data show CDR1 as KGHSH and CDR2 as LQKENI. With V trimmed by 2 bases and J by 5 bases, 3 bases remained unmatched. CDR3 length equals 14 residues. The CDR3 DNA reads as TGTGCCAGCTCACCAGAACAGGGGGCGTATGGCTACACCTTC. Its protein product is CASSPEQGAYGYTF.

This chain uses TRBV4-3 with TRBJ1-1; perhaps TRBD1 as D (6 bases). V was cut by 4 bases and J by 0 bases, with 12 bases left in between. Germline assignment: CDR1 LGHNA and CDR2 YSLEER. CDR3 length equals 15 residues. In DNA form, the CDR3 reads TGCGCCAGCAGCCGCGACAGGACCTTGAACACTGAAGCTTTCTTT. This sequence encodes CASSRDRTLNTEAFF.

This clonotype has just a few counts. This rearrangement joins TRBV7-9 to TRBJ1-2, with D possibly matching TRBD1 (6 bases). Trimming removed 3 bases at V and 2 bases at J, with 13 bases between. CDR1 and CDR2 from the germline V gene are SEHNR and FQNEAQ (reference sequence). The CDR3 runs 15 residues. DNA for the CDR3: TGTGCCAGCAGCTTGAGCGGGGGGCCCAACTATGGCTACACCTTC. Its translation: CASSLSGGPNYGYTF.

This clonotype has at least ten counts. This chain joins TRBV6-1 and TRBJ2-1; D is undetermined. Trimming left V 6 bases short and J 10 bases short, with 19 bases between. The CDR3 sequence is 14 residues long. Germline assignment: CDR1 MNHNS and CDR2 SASEGT. CDR3 nucleotides: TGTGCCAGCAGGAAGCTGAGGACGGCCGAGGAGCAGTTCTTC. Its translation: CASRKLRTAEEQFF.